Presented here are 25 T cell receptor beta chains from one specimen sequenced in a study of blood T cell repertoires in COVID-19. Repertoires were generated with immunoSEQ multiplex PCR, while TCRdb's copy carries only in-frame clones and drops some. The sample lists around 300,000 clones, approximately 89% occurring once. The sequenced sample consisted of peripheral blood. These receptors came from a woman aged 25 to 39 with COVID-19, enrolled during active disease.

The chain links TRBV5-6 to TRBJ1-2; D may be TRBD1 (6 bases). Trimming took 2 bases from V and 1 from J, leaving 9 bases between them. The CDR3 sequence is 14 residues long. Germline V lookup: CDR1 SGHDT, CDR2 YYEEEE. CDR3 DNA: TGTGCCAGCAGCTTCACAGGGAATAACTATGGCTACACCTTC. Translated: CASSFTGNNYGYTF.

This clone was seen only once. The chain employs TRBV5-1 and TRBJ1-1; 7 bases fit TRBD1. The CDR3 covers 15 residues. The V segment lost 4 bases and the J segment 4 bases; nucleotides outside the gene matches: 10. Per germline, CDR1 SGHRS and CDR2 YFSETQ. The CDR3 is CASSRDRVASTEAFF. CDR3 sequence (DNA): TGCGCCAGCAGCCGCGACAGGGTAGCGAGCACTGAAGCTTTCTTT.

The CDR3 loop reads CASSLFVHNTEAFF. The CDR3 nucleotides are TGTGCCAGCAGCTTGTTTGTTCATAACACTGAAGCTTTCTTT. The chain combines TRBV5-6 with TRBJ1-1; D uncertain. The CDR3 is made up of 14 amino acids. Germline CDR1 and CDR2: SGHDT and YYEEEE. Deletions cut 1 base from V and 2 bases from J, with 9 bases between.

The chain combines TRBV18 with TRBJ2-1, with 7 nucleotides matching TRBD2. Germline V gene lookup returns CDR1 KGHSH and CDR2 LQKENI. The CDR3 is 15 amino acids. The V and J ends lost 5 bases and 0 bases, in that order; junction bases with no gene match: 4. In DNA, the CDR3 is TGTGCCAGCTCAACGATAGCGGGCTCCTACAATGAGCAGTTCTTC. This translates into CASSTIAGSYNEQFF.

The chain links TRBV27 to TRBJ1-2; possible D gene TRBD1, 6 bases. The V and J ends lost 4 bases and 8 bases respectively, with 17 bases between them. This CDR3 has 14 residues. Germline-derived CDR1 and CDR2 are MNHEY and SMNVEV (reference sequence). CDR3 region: CASSWNRERKGYTF. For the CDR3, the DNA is TGTGCCAGCAGTTGGAACAGGGAGAGAAAAGGCTACACCTTC.

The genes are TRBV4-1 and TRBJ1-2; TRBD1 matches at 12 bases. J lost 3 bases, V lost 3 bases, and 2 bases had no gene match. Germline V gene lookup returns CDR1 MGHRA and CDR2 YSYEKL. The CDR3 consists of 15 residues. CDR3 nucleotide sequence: TGCGCCAGCAGCCAGGGACAGGGGGCAGACTATGGCTACACCTTC. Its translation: CASSQGQGADYGYTF.

CDR3 in DNA: TGTGCCAGCAGCCTATTTGGGGGGGGGACAGGCGAAACGAACCAGTTCTTC. Translated, it gives CASSLFGGGTGETNQFF. The chain couples TRBV27 to TRBJ2-1; a weak D match, TRBD1 (8 bases). V lost 6 bases to trimming and J lost 13 bases, with 31 bases between them. Germline V gene sequence: CDR1 MNHEY, CDR2 SMNVEV (reference sequence). This CDR3 has 17 residues.

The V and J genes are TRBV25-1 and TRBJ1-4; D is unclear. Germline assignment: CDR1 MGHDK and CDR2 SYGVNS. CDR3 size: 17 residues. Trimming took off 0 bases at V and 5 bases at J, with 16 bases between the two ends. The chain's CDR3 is CASSEYFLAGENEKLFF. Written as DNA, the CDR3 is TGTGCCAGCAGTGAATATTTCTTGGCAGGCGAGAATGAAAAACTGTTTTTT.

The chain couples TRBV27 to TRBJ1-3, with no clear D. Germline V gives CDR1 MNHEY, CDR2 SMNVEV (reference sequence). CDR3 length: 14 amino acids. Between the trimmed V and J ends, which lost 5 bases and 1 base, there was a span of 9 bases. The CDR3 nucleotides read TGTGCCAGCAGTGCTACAGTATCTGGAAACACCATATATTTT. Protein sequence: CASSATVSGNTIYF.

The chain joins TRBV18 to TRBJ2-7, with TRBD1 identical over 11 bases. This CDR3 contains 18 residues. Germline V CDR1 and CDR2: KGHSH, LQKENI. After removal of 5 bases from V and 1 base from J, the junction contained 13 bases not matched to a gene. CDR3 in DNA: TGTGCCAGCTCAACCGGGACAGGGGGTACCGTAAGGTCCTACGAGCAGTACTTC. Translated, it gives CASSTGTGGTVRSYEQYF.

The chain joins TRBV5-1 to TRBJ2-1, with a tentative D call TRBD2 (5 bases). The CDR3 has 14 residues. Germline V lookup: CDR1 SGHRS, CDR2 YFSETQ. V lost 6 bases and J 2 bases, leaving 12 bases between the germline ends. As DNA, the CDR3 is TGCGCCAGCAAGTGGGAGATCACCTACAATGAGCAGTTCTTC. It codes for CASKWEITYNEQFF.

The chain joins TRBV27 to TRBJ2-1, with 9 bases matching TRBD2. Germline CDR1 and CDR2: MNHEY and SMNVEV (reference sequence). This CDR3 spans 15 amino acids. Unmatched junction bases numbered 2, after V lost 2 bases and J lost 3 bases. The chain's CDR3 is CASSLIAGVYNEQFF. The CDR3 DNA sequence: TGTGCCAGCAGTTTAATAGCGGGAGTCTACAATGAGCAGTTCTTC.

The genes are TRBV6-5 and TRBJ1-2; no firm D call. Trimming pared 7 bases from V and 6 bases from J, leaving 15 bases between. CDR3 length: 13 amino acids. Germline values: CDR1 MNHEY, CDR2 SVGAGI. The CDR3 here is CASTPGGVDGYTF. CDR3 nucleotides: TGTGCCAGCACTCCGGGCGGGGTAGATGGCTACACCTTC.

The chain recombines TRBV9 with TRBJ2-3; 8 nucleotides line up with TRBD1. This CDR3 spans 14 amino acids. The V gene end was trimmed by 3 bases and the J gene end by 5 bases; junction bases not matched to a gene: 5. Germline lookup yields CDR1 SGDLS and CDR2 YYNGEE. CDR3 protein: CASSDQGAGDTQYF. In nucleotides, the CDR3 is TGTGCCAGCAGCGATCAGGGGGCAGGAGATACGCAGTATTTT.

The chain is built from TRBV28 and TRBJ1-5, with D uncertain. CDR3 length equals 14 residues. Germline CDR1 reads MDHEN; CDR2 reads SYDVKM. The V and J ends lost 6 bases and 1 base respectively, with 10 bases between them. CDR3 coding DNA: TGTGCCAGCAGACCAGGTTCCAGCAATCAGCCCCAGCATTTT. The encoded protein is CASRPGSSNQPQHF. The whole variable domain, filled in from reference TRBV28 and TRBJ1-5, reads DVKVTQSSRYLVKRTGEKVFLECVQDMDHENMFWYRQDPGLGLRLIYFSYDVKMKEKGDIPEGYSVSREKKERFSLILESASTNQTSMYLCASRPGSSNQPQHFGDGTRLSIL.

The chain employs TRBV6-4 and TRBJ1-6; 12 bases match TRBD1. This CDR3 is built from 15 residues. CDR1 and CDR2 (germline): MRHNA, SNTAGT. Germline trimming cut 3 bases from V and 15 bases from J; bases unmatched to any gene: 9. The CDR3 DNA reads TGTGCCAGCAGTGAATTGGGGACAGGGGGCTCTAACCTCCACTTT. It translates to CASSELGTGGSNLHF.

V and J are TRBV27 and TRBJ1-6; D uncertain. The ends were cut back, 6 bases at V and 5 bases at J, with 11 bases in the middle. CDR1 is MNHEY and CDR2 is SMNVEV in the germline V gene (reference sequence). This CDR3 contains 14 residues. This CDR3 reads CASRAREHNSPLHF. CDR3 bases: TGTGCCAGCAGGGCGAGGGAACATAATTCACCCCTCCACTTT.

The CDR3 spells CASSSDSKNIQYF. DNA for the CDR3: TGTGCCAGCAGCTCGGACAGTAAAAACATTCAGTACTTC. The chain recombines TRBV11-3 with TRBJ2-4; D is perhaps TRBD1 (6 bases). V was trimmed by 4 bases and J by 4 bases, leaving 8 bases between them. The CDR3 has 13 residues. Germline lookup yields CDR1 SGHNT and CDR2 YENEEA.

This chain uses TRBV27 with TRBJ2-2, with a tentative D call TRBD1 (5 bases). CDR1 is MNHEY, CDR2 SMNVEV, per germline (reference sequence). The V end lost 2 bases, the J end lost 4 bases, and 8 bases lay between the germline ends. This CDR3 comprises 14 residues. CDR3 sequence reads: CASSLQGSTGELFF. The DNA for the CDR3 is TGTGCCAGCAGTTTACAGGGATCCACCGGGGAGCTGTTTTTT.

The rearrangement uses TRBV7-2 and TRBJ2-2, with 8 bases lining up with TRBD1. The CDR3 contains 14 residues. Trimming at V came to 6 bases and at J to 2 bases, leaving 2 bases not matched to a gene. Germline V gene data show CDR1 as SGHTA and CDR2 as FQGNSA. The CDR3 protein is CASRSGGNTGELFF. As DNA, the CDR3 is TGTGCCAGCAGGTCAGGGGGCAACACCGGGGAGCTGTTTTTT.

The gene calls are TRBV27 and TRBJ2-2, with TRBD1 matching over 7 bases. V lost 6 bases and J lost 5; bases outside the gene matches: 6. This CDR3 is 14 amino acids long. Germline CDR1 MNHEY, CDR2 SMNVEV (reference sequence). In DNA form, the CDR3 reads TGTGCCAGCAGGAGACAGGGATCGACCGGGGAGCTGTTTTTT. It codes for CASRRQGSTGELFF.

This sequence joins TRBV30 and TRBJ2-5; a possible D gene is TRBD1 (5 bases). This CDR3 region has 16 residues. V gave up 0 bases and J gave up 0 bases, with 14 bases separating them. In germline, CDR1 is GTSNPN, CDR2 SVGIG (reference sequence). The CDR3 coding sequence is TGTGCCTGGAGTGTAGGTCGCGCAGGGTACCAAGAGACCCAGTACTTC. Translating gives CAWSVGRAGYQETQYF. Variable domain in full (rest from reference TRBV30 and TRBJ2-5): SQTIHQWPATLVQPVGSPLSLECTVEGTSNPNLYWYRQAAGRGLQLLFYSVGIGQISSEVPQNLSASRPQDRQFILSSKKLLLSDSGFYLCAWSVGRAGYQETQYFGPGTRLLVL.

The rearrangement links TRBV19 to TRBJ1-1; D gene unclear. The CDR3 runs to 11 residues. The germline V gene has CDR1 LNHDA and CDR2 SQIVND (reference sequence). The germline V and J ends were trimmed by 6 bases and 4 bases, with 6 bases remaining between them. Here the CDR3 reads CASSPGTEAFF. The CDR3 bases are TGTGCCAGTAGCCCCGGCACTGAAGCTTTCTTT. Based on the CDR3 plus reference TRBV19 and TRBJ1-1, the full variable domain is DGGITQSPKYLFRKEGQNVTLSCEQNLNHDAMYWYRQDPGQGLRLIYYSQIVNDFQKGDIAEGYSVSREKKESFPLTVTSAQKNPTAFYLCASSPGTEAFFGQGTRLTVV.

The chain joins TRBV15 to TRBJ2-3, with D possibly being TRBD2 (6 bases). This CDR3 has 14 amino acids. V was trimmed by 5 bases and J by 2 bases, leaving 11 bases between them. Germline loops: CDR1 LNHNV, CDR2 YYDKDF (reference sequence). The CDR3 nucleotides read TGTGCCACCAGCTCCCGGGGGACCACAGATACGCAGTATTTT. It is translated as CATSSRGTTDTQYF.

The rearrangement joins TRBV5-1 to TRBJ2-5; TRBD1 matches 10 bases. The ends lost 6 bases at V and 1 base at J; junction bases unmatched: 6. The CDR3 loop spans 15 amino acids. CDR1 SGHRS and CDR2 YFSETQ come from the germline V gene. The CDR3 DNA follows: TGCGCCAGCACGGGAAGGGACAGGGGCCAAGAGACCCAGTACTTC. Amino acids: CASTGRDRGQETQYF.